This entry describes one TCR beta chain. Its cognate antigen has yet to be identified. Nothing much larger sits one base from this clone, and base qualities are not available. The treatment or condition label for this specimen denotes: 19 received Ad26.COV2.S at low or high dose, single or two shots; 5 received placebo; per-sample allocation not given. For vaccine and placebo recipients, repertoires were sequenced using samples collected on day 63 after the first injection. Between 29 July and 7 August 2020, Cohort 1b enrolled approximately 26 adults aged 18-55 years at one site in Boston, USA. As a vaccine, Ad26.COV2.S was a replication-incompetent adenovirus type 26 vector that expressed a prefusion-stabilized SARS-CoV-2 spike protein derived from the original Wuhan strain. The CDR3 holds 15 amino acids from the cysteine to the phenylalanine. The kept DNA is CDR3 alone, 45 bases in frame from the first base. Trimming takes 4 bases from V and 3 bases from J, and the germline ends sit 15 bases apart. CDR1 and CDR2 (SGHDT, YYEEEE) derive from the germline V gene.

This specimen comes from a study of Ad26.COV2.S vaccination and SARS-CoV-2 variants (dated by TCRdb to the early 2020s). Regarding the complete study: Vaccine-arm donors were drawn from COV1001, a multicentre, randomized, double-blind, placebo-controlled phase I-IIa trial of Ad26.COV2.S in healthy adults. The specificity and breadth of SARS-CoV-2-reactive T cell receptors after Ad26.COV2.S vaccination were assessed by TCRbeta repertoire sequencing. The TCR-sequenced set comprised approximately 32 samples: some 20 Ad26.COV2.S vaccine recipients, 5 placebo recipients and 8 SARS-CoV-2 convalescent individuals. Blinding of investigators to trial group allocation was maintained during experiments and outcome assessment. Participants in the trial were split at random into five groups of five each, receiving low-dose or high-dose Ad26.COV2.S once or twice, or else placebo on both occasions. Dosing of Ad26.COV2.S was intramuscular, at either 5x10^10 or 1x10^11 viral particles, delivered as one shot or as two shots spaced 56 days apart. General conclusions and limits of the study: Substantial breadth of spike-specific CD8+ and CD4+ T cell responses was reported after vaccination. Comparing responses between vaccine doses or regimens was not something the study was powered to do. Vaccine and placebo recipients had comparable non-spike TCR breadth, which fits with the vaccine containing only spike. The authors noted that total T cell responses may have been underestimated by the TCR breadth and depth analyses. Compared with placebo recipients, Ad26.COV2.S recipients showed higher spike-specific TCR breadth (P = 0.0014).

The immunoSEQ Assay was used to sequence TCRbeta CDR3 regions. After extraction, genomic DNA underwent amplification by bias-controlled multiplex PCR, followed by high-throughput sequencing. The authors processed their data as follows. To quantify the absolute abundance of every unique TCRbeta CDR3 region, sequences were collapsed and filtered. T cell fraction was estimated by normalization of TCRbeta template counts to usable DNA, with usable DNA being measured through amplification of reference genes present in all nucleated cells. Repertoire TCRs were annotated as SARS-CoV-2-specific when V gene, CDR3 amino acid sequence and J gene were exactly matched to a known reactive TCR set. The reference SARS-CoV-2 TCR set came from MIRA and was filtered for enrichment in COVID-19-positive ImmuneCODE repertoires, removing public or cross-reactive TCRs. Using the MIRA antigens, annotated TCRs were further analysed by specific ORF or by position within an ORF. Depth was the summed frequency of annotated unique rearrangements, while breadth was defined as annotated unique rearrangements over total unique productive rearrangements. Two-sided Wilcoxon rank-sum tests were applied when comparing TCR breadth between groups. As stored in TCRdb, this immuneACCESS dataset retains in-frame rearrangements with V and J assigned. A fraction of the clones does not appear; measured against another copy, unresolved V genes explain less than half of the discrepancy, and the remainder lacks a known reason. From that table come the V and J calls and clone size; the DNA was used to work out D and trimming. The sample data list roughly 350,000 clones, and around 90% of these were observed just once. Roughly 3.1% of the sample is taken by the ten largest.

Material: peripheral blood, obtained in a trial of Ad26.COV2.S vaccine versus placebo. This TCR derives from a person aged 18-65 years who received the Ad26.COV2.S COVID-19 vaccine or a placebo. The receptor chain draws on TRBV5-6 and TRBJ2-3; TRBD2 is a weak D gene call, 6 bases matching. DNA sequence: TGTGCCAGCAGCCCAACCAGGGACTTAACAGATACGCAGTATTTT. Its protein is CASSPTRDLTDTQYF.